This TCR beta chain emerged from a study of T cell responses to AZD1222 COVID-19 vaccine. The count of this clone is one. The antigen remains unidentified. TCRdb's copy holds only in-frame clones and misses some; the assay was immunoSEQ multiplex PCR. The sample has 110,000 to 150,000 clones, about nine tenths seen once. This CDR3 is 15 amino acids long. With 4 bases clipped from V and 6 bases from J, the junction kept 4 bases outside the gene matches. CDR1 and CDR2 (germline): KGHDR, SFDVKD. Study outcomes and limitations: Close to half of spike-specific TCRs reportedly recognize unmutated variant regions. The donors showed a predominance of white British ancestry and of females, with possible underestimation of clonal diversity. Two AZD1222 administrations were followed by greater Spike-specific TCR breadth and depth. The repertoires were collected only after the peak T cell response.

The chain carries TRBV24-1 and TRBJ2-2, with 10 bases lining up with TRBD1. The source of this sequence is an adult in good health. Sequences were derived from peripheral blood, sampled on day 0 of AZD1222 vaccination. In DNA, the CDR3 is TGTGCCACCAGTGAGACAGGGGGCCGGGCCGGGGAGCTGTTTTTT. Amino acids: CATSETGGRAGELFF.